Presented here are 20 T cell receptor beta chains from one specimen sequenced in a study of shared clonotypes between healthy human individuals. Only in-frame clones appear in the TCRdb table, and some are missing; sequencing was by immunoSEQ multiplex PCR. The top ten hold approximately 1.1% of the sample, which has approximately 1,500,000 clones, more than 95% seen once. Input material: naive CD4+ T cells sorted from blood. Subset described: CD45RA+ positively selected. The receptors shown here come from a man aged 30 to 45 in good health.

The V call is TRBV4-3, the J call TRBJ1-5; TRBD1 might be the D (6 bases). V shed 0 bases and J shed 7 bases, with 10 bases lying between them. Germline CDR1 and CDR2: LGHNA and YSLEER. The CDR3 is made up of 14 amino acids. The CDR3 here is CASSQEGHVQPQHF. The CDR3 nucleotides are TGCGCCAGCAGCCAAGAGGGACATGTACAGCCCCAGCATTTT.

J is TRBJ2-7 and V is TRBV5-1; D is unresolved. Germline CDR1 SGHRS, CDR2 YFSETQ. V was shortened by 4 bases and J by 3 bases, with 14 bases between the two germline ends. CDR3 length: 14 residues. The CDR3 DNA follows: TGCGCCAGCAGCACGGAGTGGGAACACTACGAGCAGTACTTC. This gives the protein CASSTEWEHYEQYF. Using reference TRBV5-1 and TRBJ2-7 for the parts outside the CDR3, the full variable domain is KAGVTQTPRYLIKTRGQQVTLSCSPISGHRSVSWYQQTPGQGLQFLFEYFSETQRNKGNFPGRFSGRQFSNSRSEMNVSTLELGDSALYLCASSTEWEHYEQYFGPGTRLTVT.

This clone has only one observation. V is TRBV7-7 and J is TRBJ2-1; 9 bases map to TRBD2. This CDR3 has 18 amino acids. The germline V gene encodes CDR1 SSHAT and CDR2 FNYEAQ (reference sequence). V shed 4 bases and J 0 bases; nucleotides not matched to a gene: 10. The CDR3 DNA follows: TGTGCCAGCAGCTCTACTAGCGGGCGGGACTCCTCCTACAATGAGCAGTTCTTC. Encoded protein: CASSSTSGRDSSYNEQFF.

The chain employs TRBV10-3 and TRBJ2-5, with 7 bases aligning to TRBD2. The CDR3 is 14 amino acids. With 10 bases clipped from V and 5 bases from J, the junction kept 13 bases outside the gene matches. CDR1 ENHRY and CDR2 SYGVKD come from the germline V gene. The CDR3 DNA sequence: TGTGCCACCCGAGGAGCGGGAAGGGAGGAGACCCAGTACTTC. It specifies CATRGAGREETQYF.

The chain uses TRBV27 and TRBJ1-1; D call uncertain. The V and J ends lost 5 bases and 1 base respectively, with 11 bases between them. Germline loops: CDR1 MNHEY, CDR2 SMNVEV (reference sequence). The length of the CDR3 is 14 residues. The CDR3 loop reads CASSLLDTNTEAFF. Written as DNA, the CDR3 is TGTGCCAGCAGTCTCCTCGACACGAACACTGAAGCTTTCTTT.

This chain links TRBV19 with TRBJ2-6; D possibly corresponds to TRBD1 (5 bases). This CDR3 region has 14 residues. The V gene lost 2 bases and the J gene lost 3 bases, with 5 bases spanning the gap. CDR1 is LNHDA, CDR2 SQIVND, per germline (reference sequence). CDR3 DNA sequence: TGTGCCAGTAGTATACAGGGTGGGGCCAACGTCCTGACTTTC. Translation: CASSIQGGANVLTF.

The chain links TRBV4-3 to TRBJ2-3; 9 nucleotides agree with TRBD2. Trimming cost V 0 bases and J 3 bases; bases outside gene matches: 7. CDR3 length: 17 amino acids. The germline CDR1 and CDR2 sequences are LGHNA and YSLEER. The CDR3 coding sequence is TGCGCCAGCAGCCAAGATCCGCCCCTAGCGGGAACAGATACGCAGTATTTT. Its translation: CASSQDPPLAGTDTQYF.

The V and J genes are TRBV7-9 and TRBJ2-2, with 7 bases fitting TRBD2. V trimming: 4 bases; J trimming: 2 bases; junction bases outside the gene matches: 10. The CDR3 consists of 17 residues. Germline V lookup: CDR1 SEHNR, CDR2 FQNEAQ (reference sequence). CDR3 nucleotides: TGTGCCAGCAGCTCACGCATCCGGGACTATAACACCGGGGAGCTGTTTTTT. Its translation is CASSSRIRDYNTGELFF.

This rearrangement joins TRBV4-1 to TRBJ2-3, with 8 positions matching TRBD1. The CDR3 runs 15 residues. The ends lost 0 bases at V and 9 bases at J; junction bases unmatched: 8. Germline V gene data show CDR1 as MGHRA and CDR2 as YSYEKL. The CDR3 is CASSQEGTDRGTQYF. The CDR3, as DNA: TGCGCCAGCAGCCAAGAAGGTACCGACAGGGGAACGCAGTATTTT.

V and J are TRBV2 and TRBJ2-1; D may be TRBD2 (5 bases). Germline V gene lookup returns CDR1 SNHLY and CDR2 FYNNEI. This CDR3 region has 15 residues. V gave up 7 bases and J gave up 4 bases, with 17 bases separating them. CDR3: CASTGGPGPYNEQFF. The CDR3 DNA reads as TGTGCCAGCACCGGCGGGCCGGGCCCATACAATGAGCAGTTCTTC.

The chain joins TRBV19 to TRBJ2-2; D may be TRBD1 (5 bases). V lost 2 bases and J lost 6, with 13 bases in between. The CDR3 is 15 residues long. CDR1 and CDR2 from the germline V gene are LNHDA and SQIVND (reference sequence). The CDR3 bases are TGTGCCAGTAGTATACTCCCAGGGTACTCCGGGGAGCTGTTTTTT. This encodes CASSILPGYSGELFF. The full variable domain, completed using reference TRBV19 and TRBJ2-2, is DGGITQSPKYLFRKEGQNVTLSCEQNLNHDAMYWYRQDPGQGLRLIYYSQIVNDFQKGDIAEGYSVSREKKESFPLTVTSAQKNPTAFYLCASSILPGYSGELFFGEGSRLTVL.

The rearrangement links TRBV10-3 to TRBJ2-7, with TRBD2 identical over 11 bases. CDR1 ENHRY and CDR2 SYGVKD come from the germline V gene. V shed 4 bases and J 1 base; nucleotides not matched to a gene: 0. The CDR3 sequence is 14 residues long. CDR3 nucleotide sequence: TGTGCCATCAGTGTAGCGGGAGGGTCCTACGAGCAGTACTTC. Its protein product is CAISVAGGSYEQYF.

CDR3 DNA sequence: TGTGCCAGTACCGGGACCTCTGGGGCCAACGTCCTGACTTTC. This encodes CASTGTSGANVLTF. The chain links TRBV2 to TRBJ2-6; the D gene could be TRBD1 or TRBD2 (5 bases each). This CDR3 comprises 14 residues. Germline V gene sequence: CDR1 SNHLY, CDR2 FYNNEI. V was trimmed by 9 bases and J by 0 bases, leaving 9 bases between them. The full variable domain, with the rest looked up from reference TRBV2 and TRBJ2-6, is EPEVTQTPSHQVTQMGQEVILRCVPISNHLYFYWYRQILGQKVEFLVSFYNNEISEKSEIFDDQFSVERPDGSNFTLKIRSTKLEDSAMYFCASTGTSGANVLTFGAGSRLTVL.

This sequence joins TRBV5-8 and TRBJ2-1, with D tentatively TRBD1 (6 bases). The germline CDR1 and CDR2 sequences are SGHTS and YDEGEE. Trimming took off 4 bases at V and 3 bases at J, with 14 bases between the two ends. The CDR3 is 15 amino acids. CDR3 amino acids: CASSRVGAVYNEQFF. For the CDR3, the DNA is TGTGCCAGCAGCAGGGTGGGGGCGGTCTACAATGAGCAGTTCTTC.

The rearrangement joins TRBV6-6 to TRBJ1-2; 7 nucleotides agree with TRBD1. The CDR3 totals 16 residues. Germline loops: CDR1 MNHNY, CDR2 SVGAGI (reference sequence). Losses at the gene ends were 2 bases for V and 4 bases for J; bases not matched to a gene: 10. CDR3 amino acids: CASSYQAGTETYGYTF. In nucleotides, the CDR3 is TGTGCCAGCAGTTACCAGGCCGGGACAGAGACCTATGGCTACACCTTC.

The chain couples TRBV5-1 to TRBJ2-2, with 16 nucleotides matching TRBD2. V dropped 4 bases and J dropped 1; count of bases not matched to a gene: 7. This CDR3 has 19 amino acids. The germline gives CDR1 SGHRS, CDR2 YFSETQ. CDR3 nucleotides: TGCGCCAGCAGCCCGGGACTAGCGGGAGGGAGTTTGAACACCGGGGAGCTGTTTTTT. Translated, it gives CASSPGLAGGSLNTGELFF.

The rearrangement uses TRBV30 and TRBJ2-7; tentatively, D is TRBD1 (7 bases). Trimming shortened V by 5 bases and J by 5 bases, and 16 bases separated the two germline ends. This CDR3 contains 13 residues. Germline V lookup: CDR1 GTSNPN, CDR2 SVGIG (reference sequence). The CDR3 sequence is CAWQRQGGDEQYF. CDR3 nucleotide sequence: TGTGCCTGGCAAAGACAGGGCGGGGACGAGCAGTACTTC.

The chain has TRBV5-1 and TRBJ1-5; D is unclear. Trimming shortened V by 8 bases and J by 4 bases, and 13 bases separated the two germline ends. CDR3 size: 13 residues. Germline CDR1 and CDR2: SGHRS and YFSETQ. The CDR3 DNA reads as TGCGCCAGTAAAGAGAGGGAAAATCAGCCCCAGCATTTT. Its translation is CASKERENQPQHF. Looking up the rest from reference TRBV5-1 and TRBJ1-5 gives the full variable domain: KAGVTQTPRYLIKTRGQQVTLSCSPISGHRSVSWYQQTPGQGLQFLFEYFSETQRNKGNFPGRFSGRQFSNSRSEMNVSTLELGDSALYLCASKERENQPQHFGDGTRLSIL.

The rearrangement links TRBV9 to TRBJ2-1; no clear D. Germline loops: CDR1 SGDLS, CDR2 YYNGEE. The V end lost 1 base, the J end lost 5 bases, and 25 bases lay between the germline ends. There are 19 residues in the CDR3. The CDR3 loop is CASSVSVSSATALHNEQFF. CDR3 nucleotide sequence: TGTGCCAGCAGCGTATCCGTGTCGAGCGCGACCGCTTTACACAATGAGCAGTTCTTC.

The V call is TRBV6-1, the J call TRBJ2-7, with D possibly called TRBD1 or TRBD2 (6 bases each). The CDR3 is 12 residues long. Germline values: CDR1 MNHNS, CDR2 SASEGT. Between the trimmed V and J ends, which lost 5 bases and 6 bases, there was a span of 11 bases. The CDR3 DNA reads as TGTGCCAGCAGTTTCGGGGGCGGCGAGCAGTACTTC. It encodes CASSFGGGEQYF.